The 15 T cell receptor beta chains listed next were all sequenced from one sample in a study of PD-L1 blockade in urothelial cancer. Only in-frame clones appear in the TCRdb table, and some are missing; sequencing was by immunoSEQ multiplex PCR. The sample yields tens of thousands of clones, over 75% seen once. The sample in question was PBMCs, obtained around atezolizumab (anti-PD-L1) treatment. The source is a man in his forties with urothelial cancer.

Written as DNA, the CDR3 is TGTGCCACCACCGCACCGATAGGGGCTAACACTGAAGCTTTCTTT. This gives the protein CATTAPIGANTEAFF. The chain recombines TRBV28 with TRBJ1-1; D is perhaps TRBD1 (5 bases). Germline V gives CDR1 MDHEN, CDR2 SYDVKM. Deletions cut 10 bases from V and 2 bases from J, with 20 bases between. The CDR3 consists of 15 residues.

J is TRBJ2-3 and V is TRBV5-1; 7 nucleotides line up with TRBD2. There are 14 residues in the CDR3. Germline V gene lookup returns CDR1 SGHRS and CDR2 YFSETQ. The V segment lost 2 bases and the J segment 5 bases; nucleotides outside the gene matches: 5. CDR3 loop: CASSFGGRGDTQYF. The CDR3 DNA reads TGCGCCAGCAGCTTCGGCGGGAGAGGAGATACGCAGTATTTT.

The CDR3 is CASSHLSGGTEAFF. CDR3 sequence (DNA): TGTGCCAGCAGTCACCTCTCAGGAGGAACTGAAGCTTTCTTT. The V call is TRBV6-5, the J call TRBJ1-1; D is uncertain. The CDR3 totals 14 residues. Trimming took 5 bases from V and 5 from J, leaving 15 bases between them. Looked up from germline, CDR1 is MNHEY and CDR2 is SVGAGI.

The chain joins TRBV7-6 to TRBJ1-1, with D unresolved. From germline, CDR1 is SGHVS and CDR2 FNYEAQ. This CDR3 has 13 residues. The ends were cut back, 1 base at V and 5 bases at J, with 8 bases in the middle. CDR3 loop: CASSLGQRTEAFF. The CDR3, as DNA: TGTGCCAGCAGCTTAGGGCAGAGGACTGAAGCTTTCTTT.

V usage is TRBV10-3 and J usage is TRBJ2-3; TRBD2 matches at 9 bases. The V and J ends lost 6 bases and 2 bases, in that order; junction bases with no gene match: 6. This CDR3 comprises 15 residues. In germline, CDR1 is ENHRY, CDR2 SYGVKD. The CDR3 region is CAISRLAENTDTQYF. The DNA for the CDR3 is TGTGCCATCAGCCGACTAGCGGAAAACACAGATACGCAGTATTTT.

The CDR3 DNA reads TGTGCCAGTCTCGCAACTGCCTATTACACTGAAGCTTTCTTT. This gives the protein CASLATAYYTEAFF. This chain uses TRBV19 with TRBJ1-1; D not resolved. CDR1 and CDR2 from the germline V gene are LNHDA and SQIVND (reference sequence). V was trimmed by 8 bases and J by 3 bases, leaving 16 bases between them. The length of the CDR3 is 14 residues.

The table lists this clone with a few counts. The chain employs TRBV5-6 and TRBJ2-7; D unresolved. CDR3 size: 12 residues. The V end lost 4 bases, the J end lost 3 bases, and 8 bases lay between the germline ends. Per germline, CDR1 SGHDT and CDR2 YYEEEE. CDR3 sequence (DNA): TGTGCCAGCAGCCAACTGAGCTACGAGCAGTACTTC. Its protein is CASSQLSYEQYF.

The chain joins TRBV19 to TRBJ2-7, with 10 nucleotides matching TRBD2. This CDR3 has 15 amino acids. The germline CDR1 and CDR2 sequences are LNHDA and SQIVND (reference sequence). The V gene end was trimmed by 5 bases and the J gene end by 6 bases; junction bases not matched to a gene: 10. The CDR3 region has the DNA TGTGCCAGTAGTCCCCTCCTAGCGGGAGAAGTCGAGCAGTACTTC. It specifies CASSPLLAGEVEQYF.

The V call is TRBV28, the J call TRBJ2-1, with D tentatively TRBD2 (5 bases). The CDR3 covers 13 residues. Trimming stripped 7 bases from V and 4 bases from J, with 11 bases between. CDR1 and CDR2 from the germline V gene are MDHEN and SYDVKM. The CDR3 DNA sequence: TGTGCCAGCACTCCTGGGAGTTACAATGAGCAGTTCTTC. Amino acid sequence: CASTPGSYNEQFF.

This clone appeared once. The DNA of the CDR3 is TGTGCCATCCGACTGACTCGAGACGTCCTGACTTTC. Protein sequence: CAIRLTRDVLTF. The genes are TRBV7-3 and TRBJ2-6; D uncertain. Germline values: CDR1 SGHTA, CDR2 FQGTGA. With 10 bases removed from V and 11 bases from J, the gap between germline ends came to 15 bases. The CDR3 totals 12 residues.

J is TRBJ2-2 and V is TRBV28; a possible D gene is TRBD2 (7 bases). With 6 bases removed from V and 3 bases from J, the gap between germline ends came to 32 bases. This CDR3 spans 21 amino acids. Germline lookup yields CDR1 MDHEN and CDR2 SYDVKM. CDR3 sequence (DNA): TGTGCCAGCAGCCACCCTACGAAACGGGACCCTCCCGGGGGGCACACCGGGGAGCTGTTTTTT. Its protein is CASSHPTKRDPPGGHTGELFF. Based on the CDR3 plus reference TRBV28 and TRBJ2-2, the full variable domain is DVKVTQSSRYLVKRTGEKVFLECVQDMDHENMFWYRQDPGLGLRLIYFSYDVKMKEKGDIPEGYSVSREKKERFSLILESASTNQTSMYLCASSHPTKRDPPGGHTGELFFGEGSRLTVL.

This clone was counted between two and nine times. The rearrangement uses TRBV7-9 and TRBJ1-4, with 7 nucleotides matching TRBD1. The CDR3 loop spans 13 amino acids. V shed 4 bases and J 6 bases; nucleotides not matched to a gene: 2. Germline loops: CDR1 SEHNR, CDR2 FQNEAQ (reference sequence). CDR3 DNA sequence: TGTGCCAGCAGCTCAGACAGGGATGAAAAACTGTTTTTT. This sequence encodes CASSSDRDEKLFF.

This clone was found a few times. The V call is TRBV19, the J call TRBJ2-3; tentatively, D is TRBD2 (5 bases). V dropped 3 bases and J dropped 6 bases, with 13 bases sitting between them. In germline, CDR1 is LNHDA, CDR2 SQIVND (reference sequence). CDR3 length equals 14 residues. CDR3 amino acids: CASSINPSGDTQYF. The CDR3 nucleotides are TGTGCCAGTAGTATCAACCCCTCGGGGGATACGCAGTATTTT.

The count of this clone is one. CDR3 nucleotides: TGTGCCAGCAGCTTAGTGGCTAGCGAGGGGGAGCAGTACTTC. It codes for CASSLVASEGEQYF. This chain uses TRBV7-9 with TRBJ2-7; D is perhaps TRBD2 (6 bases). The germline gives CDR1 SEHNR, CDR2 FQNEAQ (reference sequence). Trimming left V 1 base short and J 7 bases short, with 14 bases between. The CDR3 is made up of 14 amino acids.

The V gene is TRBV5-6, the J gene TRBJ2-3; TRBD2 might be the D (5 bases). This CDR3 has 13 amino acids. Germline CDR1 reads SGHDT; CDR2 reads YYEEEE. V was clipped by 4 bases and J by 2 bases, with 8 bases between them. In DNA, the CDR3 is TGTGCCAGCAGCGCGGACTCCACAGATACGCAGTATTTT. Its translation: CASSADSTDTQYF.